Shown below are 8 T cell receptor beta chains from a single sample sequenced in a study of shared clonotypes between healthy human individuals. Sequencing was performed with immunoSEQ multiplex PCR; in TCRdb, only in-frame clones are kept and a portion is missing. Of 2 million to 2.5 million clones in the sample, 90% to 96% were seen once. The sample consisted of naive CD4+ T cells sorted from blood. Subset denoted: CD45RA+ positively selected. All receptors derive from a man between 18 and 29 years old in good health.

In regard to this clone: One junction end does not reproduce the germline sequence, and a read error may be involved. The V gene is TRBV4-1, the J gene TRBJ2-2; weak D call: TRBD2 (5 bases). Germline CDR1 reads MGHRA; CDR2 reads YSYEKL. This CDR3 contains 15 residues. In nucleotides, the CDR3 is TGCGCCAGCAGTCAAGCGGACCACAACACCGGGGAGCTGTTTTTT. This translates into CASSQADHNTGELFF.

The chain is built from TRBV30 and TRBJ2-7; 15 positions agree with TRBD2. CDR3 length equals 18 residues. Losses at the gene ends were 2 bases for V and 0 bases for J; bases not matched to a gene: 8. Per germline, CDR1 GTSNPN and CDR2 SVGIG (reference sequence). Here the CDR3 DNA reads TGTGCCTGGAGTCCTAGGACTAGCGGGAGGGCAAGCTCCTACGAGCAGTACTTC. Residues: CAWSPRTSGRASSYEQYF.

The V call is TRBV6-1, the J call TRBJ1-5; the D is unclear. Deletions cut 0 bases from V and 3 bases from J, with 9 bases between. The CDR3 loop spans 15 amino acids. CDR1 is MNHNS and CDR2 is SASEGT in the germline V gene. In DNA form, the CDR3 reads TGTGCCAGCAGTGAAGCGGCGGTTTACAATCAGCCCCAGCATTTT. The encoded protein is CASSEAAVYNQPQHF.

The rearrangement uses TRBV28 and TRBJ2-7, with D perhaps assigned TRBD1 or TRBD2 (5 bases each). From germline, CDR1 is MDHEN and CDR2 SYDVKM. V lost 6 bases to trimming and J lost 2 bases, with 14 bases between them. This CDR3 has 14 amino acids. The CDR3: CASRRGGPTYEQYF. CDR3 in DNA: TGTGCCAGCAGGAGGGGCGGGCCGACCTACGAGCAGTACTTC.

The chain uses TRBV18 and TRBJ2-2; TRBD1 might be the D (5 bases). Trimming took off 3 bases at V and 6 bases at J, with 17 bases between the two ends. The CDR3 sequence is 16 residues long. The germline gives CDR1 KGHSH, CDR2 LQKENI. The CDR3 nucleotides read TGTGCCAGCTCACCGATACAGGATGCTGGCTCCGGGGAGCTGTTTTTT. Its translation is CASSPIQDAGSGELFF.

This clone was found once. The same CDR3 arises from other DNA sequences in this sample as well. The rearrangement links TRBV5-1 to TRBJ2-6; no clear D. The CDR3 has 15 residues. The V end was cut by 0 bases, the J end by 0 bases, with 4 bases between. CDR1 and CDR2 from the germline V gene are SGHRS and YFSETQ. The CDR3 DNA reads TGCGCCAGCAGCTTGGACACCTCTGGGGCCAACGTCCTGACTTTC. This encodes CASSLDTSGANVLTF.

The rearrangement joins TRBV2 to TRBJ2-1; possible D gene TRBD2, 5 bases. The germline V and J ends were trimmed by 5 bases and 9 bases, with 14 bases remaining between them. This CDR3 region has 13 residues. The germline V gene encodes CDR1 SNHLY and CDR2 FYNNEI. CDR3 in amino acids: CASSRLFRGEQFF. DNA for the CDR3: TGTGCCAGCAGTAGGCTGTTCCGGGGTGAGCAGTTCTTC.

The CDR3 region is CASSYYRGTYGYTF. CDR3 DNA: TGTGCCAGCAGTTACTACAGGGGGACCTATGGCTACACCTTC. This chain links TRBV6-6 with TRBJ1-2; 8 nucleotides line up with TRBD1. This CDR3 has 14 amino acids. Germline trimming cut 1 base from V and 4 bases from J; bases unmatched to any gene: 2. Germline values: CDR1 MNHNY, CDR2 SVGAGI (reference sequence).